The 14 T cell receptor beta chains reported below all come from one sample, sequenced in a study of cytomegalovirus exposure and HLA in healthy donors. PCR used 60 Vbeta primers and 13 Jbeta primers. Clones were read by immunoSEQ multiplex PCR, and TCRdb kept only the in-frame ones, dropping some. This table has 87,000 or so clones, approximately 7.7% appearing once. Sequencing input: PBMCs. The receptors originated from a man between 50 and 59 years old in good health and CMV-seronegative.

The rearrangement uses TRBV5-1 and TRBJ2-2; D uncertain. This CDR3 contains 13 residues. CDR1 SGHRS and CDR2 YFSETQ come from the germline V gene. Trimming took 6 bases from V and 3 from J, leaving 9 bases between them. For the CDR3, the DNA is TGCGCCAGCAAACAGCAGGACACCGGGGAGCTGTTTTTT. Translation gives CASKQQDTGELFF.

The chain has TRBV6-5 and TRBJ1-2; 7 bases align to TRBD1. Germline V gene sequence: CDR1 MNHEY, CDR2 SVGAGI. The junction had 11 bases not matched to a gene; V was cut back by 3 bases and J by 10 bases. The CDR3 loop spans 14 amino acids. The CDR3 region has the DNA TGTGCCAGCAGTTATTCCGGGACAGCCTTGGTCTACACCTTC. It is translated as CASSYSGTALVYTF.

This chain uses TRBV5-1 with TRBJ2-7; unclear D gene. Germline loops: CDR1 SGHRS, CDR2 YFSETQ. The V gene lost 2 bases and the J gene lost 2 bases, with 11 bases spanning the gap. CDR3 length: 14 amino acids. The CDR3 sequence is CASSFETSAYEQYF. CDR3 coding DNA: TGCGCCAGCAGCTTCGAAACCTCAGCCTACGAGCAGTACTTC.

The chain links TRBV5-1 to TRBJ1-4; the D is unclear. V lost 0 bases, J lost 11 bases, and 11 bases lay in between. Germline V gene lookup returns CDR1 SGHRS and CDR2 YFSETQ. The CDR3 covers 13 residues. The CDR3 coding sequence is TGCGCCAGCAGCTTGGGATCCGGAGAGAAACTGTTTTTT. Translation gives CASSLGSGEKLFF.

In this sample, this clone turned up a few times. The chain carries TRBV7-9 and TRBJ1-2; perhaps TRBD1 as D (5 bases). In germline, CDR1 is SEHNR, CDR2 FQNEAQ (reference sequence). CDR3 length: 14 amino acids. The V end was cut by 4 bases, the J end by 4 bases, with 13 bases between. In DNA form, the CDR3 reads TGTGCCAGCAGCTCGGACAATCCCTCCTATGGCTACACCTTC. Amino acids: CASSSDNPSYGYTF. The entire variable domain, with the rest obtained from reference TRBV7-9 and TRBJ1-2, is as follows: DTGVSQNPRHKITKRGQNVTFRCDPISEHNRLYWYRQTLGQGPEFLTYFQNEAQLEKSRLLSDRFSAERPKGSFSTLEIQRTEQGDSAMYLCASSSDNPSYGYTFGSGTRLTVV.

In its sample, this clone was seen a few times. The CDR3 region has the DNA TGTGCCAGCAGTTTAAGACTAGCGGGGAACAATGAGCAGTTCTTC. Amino acids: CASSLRLAGNNEQFF. The rearrangement links TRBV27 to TRBJ2-1; 11 nucleotides match TRBD2. There are 15 residues in the CDR3. After removal of 2 bases from V and 5 bases from J, the junction contained 2 bases not matched to a gene. The germline CDR1 and CDR2 sequences are MNHEY and SMNVEV (reference sequence).

The sample holds a few counts of this clone. This sequence joins TRBV28 and TRBJ1-2; possibly TRBD1 for D (6 bases). This CDR3 has 13 amino acids. Germline V gene sequence: CDR1 MDHEN, CDR2 SYDVKM. V was cut by 5 bases and J by 3 bases, with 10 bases left in between. The CDR3, as DNA: TGTGCCAGCAGTCAGGGGTTTGACTATGGCTACACCTTC. Amino acids: CASSQGFDYGYTF.

This clone was observed a few times. The CDR3 loop reads CASSLQGAAGNTIYF. In nucleotides, the CDR3 is TGTGCCAGCAGTTTACAGGGGGCCGCCGGAAACACCATATATTTT. The chain couples TRBV28 to TRBJ1-3; 8 positions match TRBD1. Unmatched junction bases numbered 4, after V lost 2 bases and J lost 4 bases. CDR1 MDHEN and CDR2 SYDVKM come from the germline V gene. The CDR3 spans 15 residues.

This clone has more than one count but fewer than ten. The chain has TRBV5-6 and TRBJ1-5, with 9 bases fitting TRBD1. The CDR3 consists of 15 residues. Germline CDR1 reads SGHDT; CDR2 reads YYEEEE. V dropped 0 bases and J dropped 5; count of bases not matched to a gene: 3. As DNA, the CDR3 is TGTGCCAGCAGCTTGGGGACAGGGGAACATCAGCCCCAGCATTTT. This translates into CASSLGTGEHQPQHF.

This clone was observed a few times. The rearrangement links TRBV7-2 to TRBJ2-7; D ambiguous. The CDR3 runs to 16 residues. V shed 1 base and J shed 2 bases, with 15 bases lying between them. Germline CDR1 reads SGHTA; CDR2 reads FQGNSA. The CDR3 sequence: CASSLDRLVSTYEQYF. Written as DNA, the CDR3 is TGTGCCAGCAGCTTAGATCGACTCGTCAGCACCTACGAGCAGTACTTC.

This clone was observed a few times. The V and J genes are TRBV10-2 and TRBJ2-1; maybe TRBD2 (5 bases). The CDR3 extends over 13 amino acids. V was shortened by 4 bases and J by 10 bases, with 14 bases between the two germline ends. The germline CDR1 and CDR2 sequences are WSHSY and SAAADI. CDR3 sequence: CASSVPGGREQFF. DNA for the CDR3: TGCGCCAGCAGTGTCCCAGGAGGTAGGGAGCAGTTCTTC.

This chain joins TRBV7-8 and TRBJ1-6, with TRBD1 identical over 8 bases. The CDR3 has 14 amino acids. After removal of 5 bases from V and 9 bases from J, the junction contained 6 bases not matched to a gene. From germline, CDR1 is SGHVS and CDR2 FQNEAQ. The CDR3 DNA reads TGTGCCAGCAGCGTGACAGGGGCGGCTTCACCCCTCCACTTT. Its translation is CASSVTGAASPLHF.

The chain is built from TRBV11-2 and TRBJ2-7; 8 nucleotides line up with TRBD2. CDR1 SGHAT and CDR2 FQNNGV come from the germline V gene. The J segment lost 6 bases and the V segment lost 4 bases, leaving 2 bases of the junction unmatched. The CDR3 has 12 amino acids. The CDR3 is CASSSRGGEQYF. The CDR3 DNA follows: TGTGCCAGCAGCTCCCGGGGGGGCGAGCAGTACTTC.

In this sample, this clone turned up a few times. Other DNA sequences of this sample code for an identical CDR3. The rearrangement joins TRBV4-3 to TRBJ2-3; 8 bases match TRBD2. This CDR3 has 16 amino acids. Germline trimming cut 0 bases from V and 6 bases from J; bases unmatched to any gene: 8. CDR1 is LGHNA and CDR2 is YSLEER in the germline V gene. CDR3 residues: CASSQEPGLGADTQYF. Here the CDR3 DNA reads TGCGCCAGCAGCCAAGAACCGGGACTAGGGGCGGATACGCAGTATTTT.